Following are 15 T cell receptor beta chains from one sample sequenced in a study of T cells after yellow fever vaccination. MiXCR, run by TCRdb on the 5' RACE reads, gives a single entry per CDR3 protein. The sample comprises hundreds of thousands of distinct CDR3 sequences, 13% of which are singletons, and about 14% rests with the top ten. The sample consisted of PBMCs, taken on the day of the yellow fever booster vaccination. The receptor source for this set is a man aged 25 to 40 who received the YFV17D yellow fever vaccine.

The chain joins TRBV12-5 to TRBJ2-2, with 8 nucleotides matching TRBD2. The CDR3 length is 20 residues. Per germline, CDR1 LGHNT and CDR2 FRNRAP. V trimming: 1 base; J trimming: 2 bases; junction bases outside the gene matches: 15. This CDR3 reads CASGLGPKIGREGNTGELFF. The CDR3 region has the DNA TGTGCTAGTGGTTTGGGACCCAAGATCGGGAGGGAGGGAAACACCGGGGAGCTGTTTTTT.

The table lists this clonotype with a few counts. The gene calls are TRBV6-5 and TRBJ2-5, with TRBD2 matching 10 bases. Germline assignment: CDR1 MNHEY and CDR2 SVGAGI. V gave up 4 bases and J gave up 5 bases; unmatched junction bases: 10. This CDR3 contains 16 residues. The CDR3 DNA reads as TGTGCCAGCAGTTCCCCGGGCCTAGCGGGAGATGAGACCCAGTACTTC. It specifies CASSSPGLAGDETQYF.

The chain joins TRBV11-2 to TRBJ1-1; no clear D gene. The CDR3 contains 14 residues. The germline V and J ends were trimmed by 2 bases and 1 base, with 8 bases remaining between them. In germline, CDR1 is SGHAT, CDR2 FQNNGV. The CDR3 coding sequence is TGTGCCAGCAGCTTATCCCCCGAGAACACTGAAGCTTTCTTT. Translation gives CASSLSPENTEAFF.

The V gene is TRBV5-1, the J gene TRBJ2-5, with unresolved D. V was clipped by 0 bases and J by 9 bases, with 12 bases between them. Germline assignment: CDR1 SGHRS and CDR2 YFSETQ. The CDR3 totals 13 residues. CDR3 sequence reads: CASSLDPTVAQYF. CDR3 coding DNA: TGCGCCAGCAGCTTGGACCCAACGGTGGCCCAGTACTTC.

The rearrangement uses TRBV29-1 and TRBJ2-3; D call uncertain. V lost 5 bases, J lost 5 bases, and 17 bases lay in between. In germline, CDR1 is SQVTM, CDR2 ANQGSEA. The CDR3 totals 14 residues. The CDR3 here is CSVSISLEGDTQYF. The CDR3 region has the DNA TGCAGCGTTTCAATTTCCCTCGAAGGAGATACGCAGTATTTT.

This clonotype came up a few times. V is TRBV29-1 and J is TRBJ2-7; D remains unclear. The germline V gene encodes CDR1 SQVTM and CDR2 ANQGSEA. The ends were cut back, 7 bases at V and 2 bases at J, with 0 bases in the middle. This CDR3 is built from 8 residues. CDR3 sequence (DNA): TGCAGCGCCTACGAGCAGTACTTC. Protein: CSAYEQYF.

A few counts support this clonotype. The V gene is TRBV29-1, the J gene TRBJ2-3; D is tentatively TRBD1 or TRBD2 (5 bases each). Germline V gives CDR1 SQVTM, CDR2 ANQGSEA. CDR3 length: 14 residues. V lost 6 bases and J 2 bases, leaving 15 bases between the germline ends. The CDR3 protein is CSVLGADFTDTQYF. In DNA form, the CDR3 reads TGCAGCGTCCTCGGGGCGGACTTCACAGATACGCAGTATTTT.

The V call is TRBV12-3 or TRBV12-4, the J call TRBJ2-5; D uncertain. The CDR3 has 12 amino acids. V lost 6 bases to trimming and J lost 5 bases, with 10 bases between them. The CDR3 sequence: CASSPQSETQYF. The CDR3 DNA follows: TGTGCCAGCAGCCCCCAGTCGGAGACCCAGTACTTC.

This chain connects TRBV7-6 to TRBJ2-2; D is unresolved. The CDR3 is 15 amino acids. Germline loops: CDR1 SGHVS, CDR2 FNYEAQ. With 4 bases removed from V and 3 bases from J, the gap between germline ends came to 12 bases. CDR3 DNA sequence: TGTGCCAGCAGCTGGACGGCATCCTACACCGGGGAGCTGTTTTTT. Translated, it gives CASSWTASYTGELFF.

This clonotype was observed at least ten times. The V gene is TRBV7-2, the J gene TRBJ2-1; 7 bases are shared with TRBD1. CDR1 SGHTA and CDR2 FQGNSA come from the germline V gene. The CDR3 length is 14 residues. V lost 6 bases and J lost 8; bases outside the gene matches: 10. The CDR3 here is CASSPRQGPDEQFF. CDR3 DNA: TGTGCCAGCAGTCCCCGACAGGGTCCCGATGAGCAGTTCTTC.

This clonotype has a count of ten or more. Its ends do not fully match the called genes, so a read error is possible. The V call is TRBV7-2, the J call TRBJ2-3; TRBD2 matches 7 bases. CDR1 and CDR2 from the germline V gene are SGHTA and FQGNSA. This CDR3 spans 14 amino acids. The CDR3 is CASSLAGSTDTQYF. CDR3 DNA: TGTGCCAGCAGTTTAGCGGGTAGCACAGATACGCAGTATTTT.

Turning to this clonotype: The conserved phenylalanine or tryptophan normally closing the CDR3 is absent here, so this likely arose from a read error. Written as DNA, the CDR3 is TGCGCCAGCAGCCATCAAGCCTACAATGAGCAGTTCTCC. Translating it yields CASSHQAYNEQFS. The gene calls are TRBV4-1 and TRBJ2-1; no reliable D call. CDR1 and CDR2 from the germline V gene are MGHRA and YSYEKL. The length of the CDR3 is 13 residues. The V end lost 3 bases, the J end lost 2 bases, and 5 bases lay between the germline ends.

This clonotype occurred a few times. In DNA, the CDR3 is TGTGCCTGGAACCCGGGGTTGGGGCAGTATTTT. This translates into CAWNPGLGQYF. This rearrangement joins TRBV30 to TRBJ2-3, with D maybe TRBD2 (5 bases). This CDR3 comprises 11 residues. The V gene's germline CDR1 is GTSNPN and CDR2 SVGIG (reference sequence). V was trimmed by 4 bases and J by 11 bases, leaving 13 bases between them.

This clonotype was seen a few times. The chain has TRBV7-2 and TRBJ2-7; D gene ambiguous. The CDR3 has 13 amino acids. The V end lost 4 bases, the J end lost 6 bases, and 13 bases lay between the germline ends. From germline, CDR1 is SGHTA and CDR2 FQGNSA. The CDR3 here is CASSSEAFSEQYF. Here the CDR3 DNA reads TGTGCCAGCAGCTCGGAAGCCTTCTCCGAGCAGTACTTC. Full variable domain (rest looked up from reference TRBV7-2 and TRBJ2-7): GAGVSQSPSNKVTEKGKDVELRCDPISGHTALYWYRQSLGQGLEFLIYFQGNSAPDKSGLPSDRFSAERTGGSVSTLTIQRTQQEDSAVYLCASSSEAFSEQYFGPGTRLTVT.

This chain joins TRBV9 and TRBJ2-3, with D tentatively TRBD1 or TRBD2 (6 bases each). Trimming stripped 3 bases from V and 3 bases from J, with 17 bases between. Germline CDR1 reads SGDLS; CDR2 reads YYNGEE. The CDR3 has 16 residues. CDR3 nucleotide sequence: TGTGCCAGCAGCGCTTTGATTGGCGGGACAACAGATACGCAGTATTTT. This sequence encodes CASSALIGGTTDTQYF.